Each of the 3 T cell receptor beta chains below was sequenced from the same sample in a study of T cell responses to AZD1222 COVID-19 vaccine. Sequencing used immunoSEQ multiplex PCR; TCRdb keeps in-frame clones, though not all of them. The sample lists 100,000 to 150,000 clones; about 79% were seen once. The sample here was peripheral blood, taken 28 days after the second AZD1222 dose. The receptors here all came from an adult who received the AZD1222 COVID-19 vaccine.

The count of this clone is one. The rearrangement uses TRBV5-5 and TRBJ1-6; possible D gene TRBD1, 5 bases. This CDR3 contains 17 residues. V lost 1 base and J 1 base, leaving 12 bases between the germline ends. Germline CDR1 and CDR2: SGHKS and YYEKEE (reference sequence). Written as DNA, the CDR3 is TGTGCCAGCAGCTTGCCGGGGGGTGGATCCTATAATTCACCCCTCCACTTT. Amino acid sequence: CASSLPGGGSYNSPLHF.

This chain joins TRBV6-5 and TRBJ2-1, with 9 positions matching TRBD2. There are 14 residues in the CDR3. V lost 5 bases, J lost 8 bases, and 7 bases stayed unmatched. Looked up from germline, CDR1 is MNHEY and CDR2 is SVGAGI. CDR3 loop: CASSIAGARDEQFF. As DNA, the CDR3 is TGTGCCAGCAGTATAGCGGGGGCTCGGGATGAGCAGTTCTTC.

The chain has TRBV11-2 and TRBJ1-2, with a possible D match to TRBD1 (5 bases). Germline CDR1 is SGHAT and CDR2 is FQNNGV. V lost 5 bases and J 5 bases, leaving 9 bases between the germline ends. This CDR3 has 12 amino acids. CDR3 protein: CASSPAGYGYTF. The CDR3 nucleotides are TGTGCCAGCAGCCCTGCAGGGTATGGCTACACCTTC.